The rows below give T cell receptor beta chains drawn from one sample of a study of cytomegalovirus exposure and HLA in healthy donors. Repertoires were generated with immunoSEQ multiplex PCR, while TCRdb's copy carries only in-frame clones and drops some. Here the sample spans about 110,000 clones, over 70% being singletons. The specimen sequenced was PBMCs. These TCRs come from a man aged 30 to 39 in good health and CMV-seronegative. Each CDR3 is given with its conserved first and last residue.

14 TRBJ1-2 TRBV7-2 CASSRGTGGDGYTF
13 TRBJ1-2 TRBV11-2 CASSVGTNYGYTF
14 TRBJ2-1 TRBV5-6 CASSETGVENEQFF
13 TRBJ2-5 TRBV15 CATSWGDQETQYF
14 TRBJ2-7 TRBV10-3 CAIRNRTGEYEQYF
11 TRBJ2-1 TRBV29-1 CSVGGTGEQFF
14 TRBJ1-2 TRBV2 CASSRTGSHYGYTF
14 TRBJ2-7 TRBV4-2 CASSPGERVHEQYF
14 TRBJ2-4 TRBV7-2 CASSTRQEPGIQYF
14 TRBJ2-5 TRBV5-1 CASTPGGTQETQYF
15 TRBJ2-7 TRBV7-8 CASSLAPGGAYEQYF
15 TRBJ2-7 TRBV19 CASSIEWGASYEQYF
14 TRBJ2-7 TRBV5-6 CASSPGQGWYEQYF
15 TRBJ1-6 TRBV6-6 CASGVRDSVNSPLHF
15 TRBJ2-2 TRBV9 CASSVRDTNTGELFF
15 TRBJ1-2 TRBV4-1 CASSLGVQGRYGYTF
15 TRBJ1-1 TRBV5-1 CASSLYGHMNTEAFF
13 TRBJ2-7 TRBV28 CASSPTQFSEQYF
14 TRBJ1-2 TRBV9 CASSEMTGIYGYTF
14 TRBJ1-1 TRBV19 CASTLQGADTEAFF
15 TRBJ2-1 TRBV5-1 CASSTGTGSYNEQFF
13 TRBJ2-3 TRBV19 CASSIRVTDTQYF
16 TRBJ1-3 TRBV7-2 CASSLSPGSGGNTIYF
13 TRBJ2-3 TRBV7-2 CASSFSEPDTQYF
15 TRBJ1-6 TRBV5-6 CASSSPGHSYSPLHF
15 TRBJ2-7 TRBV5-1 CASSPGSGRVHEQYF
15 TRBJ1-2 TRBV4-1 CASSHPTDPNYGYTF
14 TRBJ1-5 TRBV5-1 CASSLGTANQPQHF
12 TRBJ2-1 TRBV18 CASSAEANEQFF
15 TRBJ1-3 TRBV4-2 CASSREQDFGNTIYF
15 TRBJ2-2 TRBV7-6 CASSSLAGNTGELFF
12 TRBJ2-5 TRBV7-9 CASSLQTGLSYF
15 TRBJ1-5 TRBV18 CASSPDGLSNQPQHF
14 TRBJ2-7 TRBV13 CASSLGRSAYEQYF
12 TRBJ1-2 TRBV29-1 CSVDNSPGGYTF
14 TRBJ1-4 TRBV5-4 CASSVGLNNEKLFF
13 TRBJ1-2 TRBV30 CAWSFGRGDGYTF
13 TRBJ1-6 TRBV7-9 CASSGQANSPLHF
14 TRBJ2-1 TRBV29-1 CSVVASGTYNEQFF
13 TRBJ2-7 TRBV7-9 CASSPVGTYEQYF
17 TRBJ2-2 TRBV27 CASRIRLTSGNTGELFF